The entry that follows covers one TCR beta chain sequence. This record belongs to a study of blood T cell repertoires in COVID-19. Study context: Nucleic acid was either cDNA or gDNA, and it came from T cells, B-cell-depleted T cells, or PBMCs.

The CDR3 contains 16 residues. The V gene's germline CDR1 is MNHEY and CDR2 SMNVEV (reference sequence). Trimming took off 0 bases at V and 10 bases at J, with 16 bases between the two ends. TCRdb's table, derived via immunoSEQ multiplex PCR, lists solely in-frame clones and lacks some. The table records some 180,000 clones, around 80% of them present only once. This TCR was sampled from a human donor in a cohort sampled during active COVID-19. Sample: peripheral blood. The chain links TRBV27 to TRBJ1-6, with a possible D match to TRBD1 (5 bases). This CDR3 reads CASSLSGGGTPSPLHF. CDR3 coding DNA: TGTGCCAGCAGTTTATCTGGGGGAGGGACTCCGTCACCCCTCCACTTT.